This TCR beta chain comes out of a study of control samples from healthy donors and cancer patients. The method was immunoSEQ multiplex PCR; TCRdb's version includes in-frame clones alone and lacks a portion of them. This sample carries around 250,000 clones, roughly 80% of them seen once, and the ten largest clones take approximately 12%. V was pared by 4 bases and J by 4 bases, with 13 bases between. Per the germline V gene, CDR1 is MDHEN and CDR2 is SYDVKM. This CDR3 is built from 14 residues. Sequencing was carried out using PBMCs. This receptor was obtained from a woman aged 60-75 years with lung cancer. The rearrangement uses TRBV28 and TRBJ1-2, with D uncertain. CDR3 DNA: TGTGCCAGCAGTTCACCCCCCGTTACCTATGGCTACACCTTC. Residues: CASSSPPVTYGYTF.